The 9 T cell receptor beta chains in this list originate from one sample, sequenced in a study of CD4 T cells in relation to SARS-CoV-2 and coronaviruses. These receptors' targets are unknown. The table came from immunoSEQ multiplex PCR; TCRdb's copy has only in-frame clones and leaves some out. The sample has 15,000 to 20,000 clones, approximately 80% seen once; the top ten hold 15% to 18%. CD4+ T cells from unexposed donors were obtained before the COVID-19 pandemic (2011-2018). The cells were cultured for 9 to 11 days before CD4+ T cells were isolated. The specimen was CD4+ T cells from PBMCs, cultured in vitro. Source of these receptors: a human donor in good health.

This clone has just one count. This chain joins TRBV12-3 or TRBV12-4 and TRBJ2-1, with 7 bases matching TRBD2. V trimming: 5 bases; J trimming: 12 bases; junction bases outside the gene matches: 7. The CDR3 length is 12 residues. CDR3 DNA: TGTGCCAGCAGTCTAAGGACTAGTAGGCAGTTCTTC. The encoded protein is CASSLRTSRQFF.

The V call is TRBV28, the J call TRBJ1-1, with D unclear. The CDR3 runs 13 residues. V lost 1 base and J 3 bases, leaving 6 bases between the germline ends. Germline loops: CDR1 MDHEN, CDR2 SYDVKM. CDR3 sequence: CASSLLSYTEAFF. The CDR3 DNA reads TGTGCCAGCAGTTTATTATCTTACACTGAAGCTTTCTTT.

The rearrangement links TRBV28 to TRBJ2-7; D is undetermined. Per the germline V gene, CDR1 is MDHEN and CDR2 is SYDVKM. This CDR3 spans 14 amino acids. V lost 6 bases and J lost 5, with 17 bases in between. The CDR3 reads CASSPGSVRHEQYF. The CDR3 DNA reads as TGTGCCAGCAGCCCCGGTTCGGTCAGGCACGAGCAGTACTTC.

This clone was seen once. The chain is built from TRBV6-2 or TRBV6-3 and TRBJ1-1; no clear D gene. This CDR3 is built from 17 residues. Per germline, CDR1 MNHEY and CDR2 SVGEGT. V lost 4 bases and J lost 4, with 22 bases in between. CDR3 nucleotides: TGTGCCAGCAGTTTACTTTGGCCGTCCTCAGGAGGCACTGAAGCTTTCTTT. Its translation is CASSLLWPSSGGTEAFF.

The chain is built from TRBV12-5 and TRBJ2-4; D possibly matches TRBD1 or TRBD2 (5 bases each). CDR1 and CDR2 from the germline V gene are LGHNT and FRNRAP. Trimming removed 7 bases from V and 6 bases from J, with 19 bases in between. This CDR3 is 15 amino acids long. This chain's CDR3 is CASAEPTGPANIQYF. CDR3 in DNA: TGTGCTAGTGCGGAGCCGACGGGGCCCGCAAACATTCAGTACTTC.

The V and J genes are TRBV3-1 (or the pseudogene TRBV3-2) and TRBJ2-7; 11 bases align to TRBD2. The ends lost 8 bases at V and 1 base at J; junction bases unmatched: 4. Per the germline V gene, CDR1 is LGHDT and CDR2 is YNNKEL (reference sequence). The CDR3 runs 14 residues. CDR3 region: CASATSGSSYEQYF. The CDR3 DNA sequence: TGTGCCAGCGCTACTAGCGGGAGTTCCTACGAGCAGTACTTC.

The chain combines TRBV11-2 with TRBJ2-7; either TRBD1 or TRBD2 may supply D (5 bases each). The length of the CDR3 is 14 residues. Germline V gives CDR1 SGHAT, CDR2 FQNNGV. V was clipped by 2 bases and J by 2 bases, with 10 bases between them. This chain's CDR3 is CASSLPRGPYEQYF. CDR3 DNA sequence: TGTGCCAGCAGCTTACCCCGGGGACCCTACGAGCAGTACTTC. Looking up the rest from reference TRBV11-2 and TRBJ2-7 gives the full variable domain: EAGVAQSPRYKIIEKRQSVAFWCNPISGHATLYWYQQILGQGPKLLIQFQNNGVVDDSQLPKDRFSAERLKGVDSTLKIQPAKLEDSAVYLCASSLPRGPYEQYFGPGTRLTVT.

This clone was recorded a few times. This rearrangement joins TRBV5-1 to TRBJ2-3, with 7 nucleotides matching TRBD2. Germline trimming cut 2 bases from V and 4 bases from J; bases unmatched to any gene: 7. The germline V gene has CDR1 SGHRS and CDR2 YFSETQ. There are 15 residues in the CDR3. CDR3 in amino acids: CASSFPAGMADTQYF. CDR3 DNA sequence: TGCGCCAGCAGCTTCCCAGCGGGAATGGCAGATACGCAGTATTTT.

V and J are TRBV12-5 and TRBJ1-2; TRBD1 aligns across 7 bases. Trimming at V came to 0 bases and at J to 7 bases, leaving 11 bases not matched to a gene. The CDR3 runs to 16 residues. Germline CDR1 LGHNT, CDR2 FRNRAP. CDR3 residues: CASGLVTGKFLVGYTF. The CDR3 region has the DNA TGTGCTAGTGGTTTGGTGACAGGGAAGTTCTTAGTTGGCTACACCTTC.